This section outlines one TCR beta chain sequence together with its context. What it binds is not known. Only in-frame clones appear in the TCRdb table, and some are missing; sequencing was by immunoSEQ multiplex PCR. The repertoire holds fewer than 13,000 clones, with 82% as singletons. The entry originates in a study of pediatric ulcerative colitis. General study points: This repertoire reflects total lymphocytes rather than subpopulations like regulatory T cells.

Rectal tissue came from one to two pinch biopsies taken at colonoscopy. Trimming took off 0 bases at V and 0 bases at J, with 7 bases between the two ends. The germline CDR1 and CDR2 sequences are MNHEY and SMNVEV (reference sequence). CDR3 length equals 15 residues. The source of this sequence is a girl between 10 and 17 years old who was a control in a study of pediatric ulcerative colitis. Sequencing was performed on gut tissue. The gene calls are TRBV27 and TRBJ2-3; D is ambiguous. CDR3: CASSLSGASTDTQYF. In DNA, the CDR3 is TGTGCCAGCAGTTTATCGGGTGCTAGCACAGATACGCAGTATTTT.